The present entry profiles one T cell receptor beta chain with its context. Its antigen is as yet unknown. These data are taken from a study of CD8 T cells in acute hepatitis C reinfection. Study at large: CD8+ T cells specific for HCV NS3-1073 were sequenced.

Regarding the study as a whole: Diversity was high, without significant differences between resolver and chronic groups.

Repertoires were generated with immunoSEQ multiplex PCR, while TCRdb's copy carries only in-frame clones and drops some. The sample holds tens of thousands of clones, roughly 88% seen once. Time point indicated: naive CD8 control sorted from an acute-time-point sample. The CDR3 has 18 amino acids. Germline V CDR1 and CDR2: MGHRA, YSYEKL. V was clipped by 4 bases and J by 2 bases, with 21 bases between them. V is TRBV4-1 and J is TRBJ2-1, with a weak D call TRBD2 (7 bases). Sequences were obtained from naive CD8+ T cells from PBMCs. The receptor was derived from a woman under 30 who spontaneously cleared hepatitis C infection. The CDR3 DNA sequence: TGCGCCAGCAGCCTCCCCCCCCGTCGGGGGGCTCCCTACAATGAGCAGTTCTTC. Protein product: CASSLPPRRGAPYNEQFF.